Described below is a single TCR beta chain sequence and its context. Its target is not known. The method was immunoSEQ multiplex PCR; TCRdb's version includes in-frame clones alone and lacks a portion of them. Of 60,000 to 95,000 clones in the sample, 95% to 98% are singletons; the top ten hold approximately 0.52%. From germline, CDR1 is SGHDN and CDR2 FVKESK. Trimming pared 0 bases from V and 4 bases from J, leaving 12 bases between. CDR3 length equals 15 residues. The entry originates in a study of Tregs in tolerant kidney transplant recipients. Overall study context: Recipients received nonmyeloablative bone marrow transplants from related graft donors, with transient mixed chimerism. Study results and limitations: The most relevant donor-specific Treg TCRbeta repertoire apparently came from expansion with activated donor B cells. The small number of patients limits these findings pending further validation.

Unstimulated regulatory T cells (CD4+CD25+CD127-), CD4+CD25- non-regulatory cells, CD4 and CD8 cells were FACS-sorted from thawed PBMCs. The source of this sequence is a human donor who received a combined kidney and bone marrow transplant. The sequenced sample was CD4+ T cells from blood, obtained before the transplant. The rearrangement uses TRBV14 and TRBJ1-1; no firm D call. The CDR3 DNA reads TGTGCCAGCAGCCAAGATCGGGGAAGTCGCACTGAAGCTTTCTTT. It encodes CASSQDRGSRTEAFF.